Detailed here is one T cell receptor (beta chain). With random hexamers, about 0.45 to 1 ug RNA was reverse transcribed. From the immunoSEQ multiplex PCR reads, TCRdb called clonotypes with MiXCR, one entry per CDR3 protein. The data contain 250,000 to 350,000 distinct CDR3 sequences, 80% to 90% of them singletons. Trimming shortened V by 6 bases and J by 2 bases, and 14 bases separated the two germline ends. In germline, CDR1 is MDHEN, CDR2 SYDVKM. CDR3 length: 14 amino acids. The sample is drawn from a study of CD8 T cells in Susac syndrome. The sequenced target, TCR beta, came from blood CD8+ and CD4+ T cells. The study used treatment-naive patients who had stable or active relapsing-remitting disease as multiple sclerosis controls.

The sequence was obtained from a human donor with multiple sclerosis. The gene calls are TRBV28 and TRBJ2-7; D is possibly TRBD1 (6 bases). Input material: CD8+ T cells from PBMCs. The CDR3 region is CASSLIGQTYEQYF. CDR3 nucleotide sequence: TGTGCCAGCAGCTTAATAGGACAGACCTACGAGCAGTACTTC.